This T cell receptor (beta chain) was identified during a study of cytomegalovirus exposure and HLA in healthy donors. In the PCR, 60 Vbeta and 13 Jbeta primers were used. Assay used: immunoSEQ multiplex PCR; TCRdb lists only in-frame clones, some missing. This sample has about 200,000 clones, with roughly an eighth found just once. Only a few counts were recorded for this clone. The CDR3 length is 15 residues. V lost 3 bases to trimming and J lost 5 bases, with 13 bases between them. The germline CDR1 and CDR2 sequences are SNHLY and FYNNEI. The sequence derives from a man aged 45-60 years in good health and CMV-seropositive. The sequenced sample consisted of PBMCs. The rearrangement uses TRBV2 and TRBJ1-4; D is perhaps TRBD1 (5 bases). The CDR3 DNA sequence: TGTGCCAGCAGTGATTCGGACCCAGGGAATGAAAAACTGTTTTTT. This codes for CASSDSDPGNEKLFF.